A selection of T cell receptor beta chains follows, all from one sample in a study of blood T cell repertoires in COVID-19. This table comes from immunoSEQ multiplex PCR, and its TCRdb copy is limited to in-frame clones, with some not included. The repertoire includes roughly 330,000 clones, 80% to 90% of them detected once, and about 5.2% sits in the top ten. Sequenced: PBMCs or T cells enriched from blood (not recorded which). The source of these receptors is a woman in her 30s who had recovered from COVID-19. The CDR3 runs from the conserved cysteine through the conserved F or W. A D gene is named only where the DNA matches it firmly. Size is stated for part of the rows, as once, few or many counts, or as a class when the clone is expanded.

- - TRBJ2-7 TRBV3-1/TRBV3-2 TGTGCCAGCAGCCAGAACCGGGACAAGACCTACGAGCAGTACTTC CASSQNRDKTYEQYF
TRBD1 - TRBJ1-5 TRBV6-5 TGTGCCAGCAGTTATGGGGACAGGGTCCGCAATCAGCCCCAGCATTTT CASSYGDRVRNQPQHF
TRBD1 - TRBJ2-7 TRBV4-1 TGCGCCAGCAGCCATCCGAGGGGGACAGGGGACCGGTACGAGCAGTACTTC CASSHPRGTGDRYEQYF
- - TRBJ1-1 TRBV27 TGTGCCAGCAGTTTGGGCCCGTACACTGAAGCTTTCTTT CASSLGPYTEAFF
TRBD1 - TRBJ2-7 TRBV5-1 TGCGCCAGCAGCCCTAGACAGGGTACTTCCTACGAGCAGTACTTC CASSPRQGTSYEQYF
- - TRBJ1-5 TRBV6-2/TRBV6-3 TGTGCCAGCAGTTTACAGGGCCCCCATCAGCCCCAGCATTTT CASSLQGPHQPQHF
TRBD1 - TRBJ1-2 TRBV6-5 TGTGCCAGCAGTTACCCGGACCAGGGGGATGGCTACACCTTC CASSYPDQGDGYTF
TRBD1 once TRBJ2-2 TRBV11-2 TGTGCCAGCAGCTTAGTTCAGGGGGCCACCGGGGAGCTGTTTTTT CASSLVQGATGELFF
TRBD1 once TRBJ1-1 TRBV2 TGTGCCAGCAGTGTAGGGACAGGGGTCACTGAAGCTTTCTTT CASSVGTGVTEAFF
- - TRBJ2-4 TRBV5-5 TGTGCCAGCAGCTTGGTACGCGACATTCAGTACTTC CASSLVRDIQYF
- once TRBJ2-2 TRBV4-2 TGTGCCAGCAGCCAACCTAACCCCGGGGAGCTGTTTTTT CASSQPNPGELFF
TRBD1 - TRBJ1-2 TRBV6-1 TGTGCCAGCAGTGAGACAGGGTCGACCTATGGCTACACCTTC CASSETGSTYGYTF
TRBD1 - TRBJ2-7 TRBV4-1 TGCGCCAGCAGCCTTTCCGCGGGACAGGGGGCCTACGAGCAGTACTTC CASSLSAGQGAYEQYF
- - TRBJ2-1 TRBV4-1 TGCGCCAGCAGCCAAGAGGTCGCGGGGGCCCGCCCGGAGCAGTTCTTC CASSQEVAGARPEQFF
- - TRBJ1-6 TRBV12-5 TGTGCTAGTGGTCCCGACAGGACGGGCAGTTCACCCCTCCACTTT CASGPDRTGSSPLHF
- once TRBJ2-1 TRBV7-2 TGTGCCAGCAGCCCCAGAGGGAGGAATGAGCAGTTCTTC CASSPRGRNEQFF
TRBD2 - TRBJ2-1 TRBV3-1/TRBV3-2 TGTGCCAGCAGCCAAGCCAGCGGGGGAAGCAATGAGCAGTTCTTC CASSQASGGSNEQFF
TRBD1 - TRBJ2-7 TRBV10-1 TGCGCCAGCAGTGAGTCGGCGGGACAGGGGGCGGAGGAGCAGTACTTC CASSESAGQGAEEQYF
TRBD2 - TRBJ2-3 TRBV19 TGTGACAGTATTATAGGATCCGGGACTAGGAAGAACGGCGCAGATACGCAGTATTTT CDSIIGSGTRKNGADTQYF
TRBD2 - TRBJ2-3 TRBV5-4 TGTGCCAGCAGCTTGGCCCCGGGACTAGCTACAGATACGCAGTATTTT CASSLAPGLATDTQYF
- - TRBJ2-4 TRBV11-3 TGTGCCAGCGCTATAGGGAGGGGGTCGAACATTCAGTACTTC CASAIGRGSNIQYF
TRBD1 few TRBJ2-7 TRBV7-2 TGTGCCAGCAGCTTACGGGACAGGGGAGCCTACGAGCAGTACTTC CASSLRDRGAYEQYF
- once TRBJ1-2 TRBV4-1 TGCGCCAGCAGCCAAGTTGACAGACACTATGGCTACACCTTC CASSQVDRHYGYTF
TRBD1 - TRBJ2-7 TRBV9 TGTGCCAGCAGCGTGACAGGGTCCAACGAGCAGTACTTC CASSVTGSNEQYF
- once TRBJ1-5 TRBV20-1 TGCAGTGCTAGTAGGGGGAATGGCAATCAGCCCCAGCATTTT CSASRGNGNQPQHF
TRBD1 - TRBJ1-1 TRBV30 TGTGCCTGGTTTGACAGGGGGAACACTGAAGCTTTCTTT CAWFDRGNTEAFF
TRBD1 - TRBJ1-2 TRBV7-9 TGTGCCAGCAGCTTTTTCGGGACAGGGAATTATGGCTACACCTTC CASSFFGTGNYGYTF
TRBD1 - TRBJ2-3 TRBV29-1 TGCAGTAGACAGGGGGGTAGCACAGATACGCAGTATTTT CSRQGGSTDTQYF
- - TRBJ2-5 TRBV21-1 TGTGCCAGCAGCATGGCGGGGGGGGTACAAGAGACCCAGTACTTC CASSMAGGVQETQYF
TRBD2 - TRBJ2-3 TRBV11-2 TGTGCCAGCAGCTTAGGCGTGGGGGGGTCTCTGGTTGTTACGCAGTATTTT CASSLGVGGSLVVTQYF
- - TRBJ1-1 TRBV6-5 TGTGCCAGCATCTTCGGACAGACGGATACTGAAGCTTTCTTT CASIFGQTDTEAFF
- few TRBJ1-2 TRBV4-3 TGCGCCAGCAGCCAAGATTTCGGGCGAGGACTATACTATGGCTACACCTTC CASSQDFGRGLYYGYTF
- - TRBJ1-4 TRBV7-9 TGTGCCAGCGGGTCCGGGGGTTATTTTGAAAAACTGTTTTTT CASGSGGYFEKLFF
TRBD1 - TRBJ1-5 TRBV19 TGTGCCAGTAGTTCAGGGGGCAACAGGCAGCCCCAGCATTTT CASSSGGNRQPQHF
TRBD1 once TRBJ1-2 TRBV3-1/TRBV3-2 TGTGCCAGCAGCCAATCGGGGACAGGCCGCAACTATGGCTACACCTTC CASSQSGTGRNYGYTF
- - TRBJ1-1 TRBV19 TGTGCCAGTAGTTCCCGGGGGGCCCCCACGCTGAACACTGAAGCTTTCTTT CASSSRGAPTLNTEAFF
- - TRBJ2-5 TRBV27 TGTGCCAGCAGAGACGACAGGCGGGAGACCCAGTACTTC CASRDDRRETQYF
TRBD1 - TRBJ1-3 TRBV5-1 TGCGCCAGCAGCTTCGACAGGGATCCGGGAAACACCATATATTTT CASSFDRDPGNTIYF
- - TRBJ1-1 TRBV20-1 TGCAGTGCTAGTTCGAGTATGAACACTGAAGCTTTCTTT CSASSSMNTEAFF
- - TRBJ1-4 TRBV30 TGTGCCTTCACGGGAGGGTTTAATGAAAAACTGTTTTTT CAFTGGFNEKLFF
- - TRBJ1-5 TRBV19 TGTGCCAGTAGTATCAGTGGCAATCAGCCCCAGCATTTT CASSISGNQPQHF